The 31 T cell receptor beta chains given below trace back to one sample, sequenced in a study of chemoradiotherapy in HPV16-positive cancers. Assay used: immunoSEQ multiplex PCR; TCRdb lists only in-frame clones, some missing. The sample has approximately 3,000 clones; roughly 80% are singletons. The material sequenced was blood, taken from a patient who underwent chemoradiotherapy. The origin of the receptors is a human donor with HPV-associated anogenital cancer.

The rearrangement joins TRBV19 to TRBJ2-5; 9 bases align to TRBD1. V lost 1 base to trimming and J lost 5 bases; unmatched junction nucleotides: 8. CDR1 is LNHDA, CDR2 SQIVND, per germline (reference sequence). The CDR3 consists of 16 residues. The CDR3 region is CASSIVPQGAGETQYF. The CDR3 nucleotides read TGTGCCAGTAGTATAGTTCCACAGGGGGCTGGGGAGACCCAGTACTTC.

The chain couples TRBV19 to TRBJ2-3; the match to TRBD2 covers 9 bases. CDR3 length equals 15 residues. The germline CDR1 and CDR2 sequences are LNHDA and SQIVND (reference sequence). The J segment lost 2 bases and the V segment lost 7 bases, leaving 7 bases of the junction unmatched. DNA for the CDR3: TGTGCCAGTACCCTCCGACTAGCGGACACAGATACGCAGTATTTT. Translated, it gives CASTLRLADTDTQYF.

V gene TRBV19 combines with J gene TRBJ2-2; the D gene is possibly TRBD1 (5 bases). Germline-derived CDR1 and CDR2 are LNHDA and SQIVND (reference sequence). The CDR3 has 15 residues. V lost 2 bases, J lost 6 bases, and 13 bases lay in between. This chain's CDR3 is CASSIRQGGPGELFF. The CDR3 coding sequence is TGTGCCAGTAGTATAAGGCAGGGCGGCCCCGGGGAGCTGTTTTTT.

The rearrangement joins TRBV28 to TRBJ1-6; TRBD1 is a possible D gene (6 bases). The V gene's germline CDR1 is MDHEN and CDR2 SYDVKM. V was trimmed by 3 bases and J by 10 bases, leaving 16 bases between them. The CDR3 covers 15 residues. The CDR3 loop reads CASSFSRGAGSPLHF. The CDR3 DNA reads TGTGCCAGCAGTTTTAGTCGGGGGGCGGGGTCACCCCTCCACTTT.

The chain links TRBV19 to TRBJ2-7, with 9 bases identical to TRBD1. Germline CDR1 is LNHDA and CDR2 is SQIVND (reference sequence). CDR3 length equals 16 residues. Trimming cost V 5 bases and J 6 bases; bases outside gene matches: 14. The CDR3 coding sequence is TGTGCCAGTAGTGGCCGAAGACAGGGGGAAAGAGGCGAGCAGTACTTC. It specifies CASSGRRQGERGEQYF.

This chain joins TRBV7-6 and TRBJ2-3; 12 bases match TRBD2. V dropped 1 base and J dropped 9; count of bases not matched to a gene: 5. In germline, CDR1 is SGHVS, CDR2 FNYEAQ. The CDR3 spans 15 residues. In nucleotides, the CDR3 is TGTGCCAGCAGCTTAGATCCAACTAGCGGGGGGACGCAGTATTTT. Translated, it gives CASSLDPTSGGTQYF.

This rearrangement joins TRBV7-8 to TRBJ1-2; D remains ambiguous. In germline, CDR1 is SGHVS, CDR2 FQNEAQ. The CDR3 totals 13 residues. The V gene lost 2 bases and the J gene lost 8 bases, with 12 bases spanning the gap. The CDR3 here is CASSLKTSSGYTF. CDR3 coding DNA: TGTGCCAGCAGCTTAAAAACTTCGTCCGGCTACACCTTC.

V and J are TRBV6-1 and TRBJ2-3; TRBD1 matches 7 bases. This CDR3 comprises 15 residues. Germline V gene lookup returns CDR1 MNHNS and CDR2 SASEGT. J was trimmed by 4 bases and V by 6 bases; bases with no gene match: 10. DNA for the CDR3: TGTGCCAGCAGGATACTTTGGGACAGAGCAGATACGCAGTATTTT. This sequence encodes CASRILWDRADTQYF.

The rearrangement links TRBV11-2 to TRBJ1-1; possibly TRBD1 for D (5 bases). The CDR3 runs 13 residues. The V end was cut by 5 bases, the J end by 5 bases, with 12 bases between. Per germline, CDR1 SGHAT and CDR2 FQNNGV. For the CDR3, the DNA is TGTGCCAGCAGCCTCAGCACAGGTACTGAAGCTTTCTTT. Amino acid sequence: CASSLSTGTEAFF.

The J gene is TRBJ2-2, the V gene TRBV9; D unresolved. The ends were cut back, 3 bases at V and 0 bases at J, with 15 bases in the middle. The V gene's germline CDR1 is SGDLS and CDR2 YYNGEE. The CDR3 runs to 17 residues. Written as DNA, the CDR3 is TGTGCCAGCAGCGCCGAGATATGGCTATCGAACACCGGGGAGCTGTTTTTT. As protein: CASSAEIWLSNTGELFF. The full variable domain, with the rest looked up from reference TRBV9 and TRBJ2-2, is DSGVTQTPKHLITATGQRVTLRCSPRSGDLSVYWYQQSLDQGLQFLIQYYNGEERAKGNILERFSAQQFPDLHSELNLSSLELGDSALYFCASSAEIWLSNTGELFFGEGSRLTVL.

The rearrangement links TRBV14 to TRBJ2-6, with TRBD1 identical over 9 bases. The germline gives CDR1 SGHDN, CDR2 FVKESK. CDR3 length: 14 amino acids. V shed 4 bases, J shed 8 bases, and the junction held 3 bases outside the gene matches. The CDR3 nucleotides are TGTGCCAGCAGCCTACAGGGGGCGACCAACGTCCTGACTTTC. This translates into CASSLQGATNVLTF.

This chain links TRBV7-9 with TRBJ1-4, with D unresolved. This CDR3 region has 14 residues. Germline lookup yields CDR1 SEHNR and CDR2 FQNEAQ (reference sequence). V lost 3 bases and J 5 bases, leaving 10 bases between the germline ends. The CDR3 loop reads CASSLTVPNEKLFF. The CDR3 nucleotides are TGTGCCAGCAGCTTGACGGTACCAAATGAAAAACTGTTTTTT.

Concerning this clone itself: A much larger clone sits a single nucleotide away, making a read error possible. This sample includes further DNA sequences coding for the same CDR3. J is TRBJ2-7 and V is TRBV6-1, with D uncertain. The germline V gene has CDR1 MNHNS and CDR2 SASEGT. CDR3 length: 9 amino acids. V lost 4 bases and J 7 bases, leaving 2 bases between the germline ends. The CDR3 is CASSVEQYF. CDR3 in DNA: TGTGCCAGCAGTGTTGAGCAGTACTTC.

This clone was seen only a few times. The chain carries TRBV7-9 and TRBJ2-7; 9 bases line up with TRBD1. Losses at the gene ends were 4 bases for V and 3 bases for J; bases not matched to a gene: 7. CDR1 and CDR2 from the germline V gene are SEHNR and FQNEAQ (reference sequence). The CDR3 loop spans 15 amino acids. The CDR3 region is CASSSEGQGIYEQYF. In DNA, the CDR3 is TGTGCCAGCAGCTCGGAGGGACAGGGAATCTACGAGCAGTACTTC.

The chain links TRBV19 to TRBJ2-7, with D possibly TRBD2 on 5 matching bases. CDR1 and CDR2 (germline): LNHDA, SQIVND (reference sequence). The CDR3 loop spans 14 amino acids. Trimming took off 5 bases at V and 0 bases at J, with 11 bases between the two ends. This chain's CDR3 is CASSLSGTSYEQYF. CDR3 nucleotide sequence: TGTGCCAGTAGTCTCTCGGGAACCTCCTACGAGCAGTACTTC. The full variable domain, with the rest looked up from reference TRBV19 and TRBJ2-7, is DGGITQSPKYLFRKEGQNVTLSCEQNLNHDAMYWYRQDPGQGLRLIYYSQIVNDFQKGDIAEGYSVSREKKESFPLTVTSAQKNPTAFYLCASSLSGTSYEQYFGPGTRLTVT.

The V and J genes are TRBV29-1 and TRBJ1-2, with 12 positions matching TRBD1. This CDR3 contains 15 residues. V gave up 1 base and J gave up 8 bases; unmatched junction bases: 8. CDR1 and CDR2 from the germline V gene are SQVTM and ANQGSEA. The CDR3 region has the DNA TGCAGCGTTGAAGGATCGGGACAGGGGGCAGAGGGCTACACCTTC. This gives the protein CSVEGSGQGAEGYTF.

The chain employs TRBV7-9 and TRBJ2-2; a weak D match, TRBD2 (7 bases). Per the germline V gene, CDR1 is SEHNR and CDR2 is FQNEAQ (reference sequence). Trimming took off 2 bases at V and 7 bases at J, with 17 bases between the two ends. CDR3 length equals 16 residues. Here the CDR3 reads CASSLNIRGARGELFF. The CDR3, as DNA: TGTGCCAGCAGCTTAAATATTCGGGGGGCGCGCGGGGAGCTGTTTTTT.

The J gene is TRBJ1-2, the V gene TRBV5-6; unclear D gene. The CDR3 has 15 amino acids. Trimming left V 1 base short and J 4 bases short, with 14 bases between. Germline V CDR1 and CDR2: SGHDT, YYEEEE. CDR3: CASSLNYWDLYGYTF. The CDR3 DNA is TGTGCCAGCAGCTTGAATTATTGGGATCTCTATGGCTACACCTTC.

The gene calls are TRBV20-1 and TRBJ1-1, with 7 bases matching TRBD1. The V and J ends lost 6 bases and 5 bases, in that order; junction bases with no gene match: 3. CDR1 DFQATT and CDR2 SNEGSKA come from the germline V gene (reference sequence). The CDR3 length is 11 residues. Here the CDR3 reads CSAAQGTEAFF. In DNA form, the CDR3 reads TGCAGTGCCGCACAGGGGACTGAAGCTTTCTTT.

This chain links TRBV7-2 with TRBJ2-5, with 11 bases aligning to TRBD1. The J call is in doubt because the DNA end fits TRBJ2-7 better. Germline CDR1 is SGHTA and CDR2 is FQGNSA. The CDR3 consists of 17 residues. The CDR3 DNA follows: TGTGCCAGCAGCCCAAGACCGGGACAGGGGGGGGCCTACGAGCAGTACTTC. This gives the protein CASSPRPGQGGAYEQYF.

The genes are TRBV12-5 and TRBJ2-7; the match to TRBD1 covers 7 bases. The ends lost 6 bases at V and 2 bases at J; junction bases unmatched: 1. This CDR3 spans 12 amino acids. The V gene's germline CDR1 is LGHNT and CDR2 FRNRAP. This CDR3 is CASGGQAYEQYF. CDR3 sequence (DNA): TGTGCTAGTGGAGGACAGGCCTACGAGCAGTACTTC.

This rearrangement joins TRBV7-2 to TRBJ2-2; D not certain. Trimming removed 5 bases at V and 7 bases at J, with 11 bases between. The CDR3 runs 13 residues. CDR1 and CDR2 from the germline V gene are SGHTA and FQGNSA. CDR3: CASSAISVGELFF. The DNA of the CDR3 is TGTGCCAGCAGCGCCATTTCAGTCGGGGAGCTGTTTTTT.

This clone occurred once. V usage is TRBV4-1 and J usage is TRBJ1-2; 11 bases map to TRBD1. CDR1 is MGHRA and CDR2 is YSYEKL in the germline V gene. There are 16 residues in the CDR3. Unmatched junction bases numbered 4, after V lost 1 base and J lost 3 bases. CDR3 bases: TGCGCCAGCAGCCAAGGGACAGGGGGCATCTACTATGGCTACACCTTC. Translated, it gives CASSQGTGGIYYGYTF.

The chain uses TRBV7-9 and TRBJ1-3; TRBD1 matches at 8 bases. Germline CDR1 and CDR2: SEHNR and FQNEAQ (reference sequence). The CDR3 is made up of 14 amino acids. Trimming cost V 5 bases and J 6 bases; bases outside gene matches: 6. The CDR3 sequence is CASSLGQGENTIYF. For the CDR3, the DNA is TGTGCCAGCAGCCTCGGACAGGGTGAAAACACCATATATTTT. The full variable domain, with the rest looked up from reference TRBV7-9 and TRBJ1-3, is DTGVSQNPRHKITKRGQNVTFRCDPISEHNRLYWYRQTLGQGPEFLTYFQNEAQLEKSRLLSDRFSAERPKGSFSTLEIQRTEQGDSAMYLCASSLGQGENTIYFGEGSWLTVV.

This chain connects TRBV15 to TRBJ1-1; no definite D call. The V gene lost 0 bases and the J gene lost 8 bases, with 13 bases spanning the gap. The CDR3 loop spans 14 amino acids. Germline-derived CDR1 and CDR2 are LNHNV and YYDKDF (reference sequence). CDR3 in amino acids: CATSRDFGLEEAFF. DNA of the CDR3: TGTGCCACCAGCAGAGATTTTGGGCTCGAAGAAGCTTTCTTT.

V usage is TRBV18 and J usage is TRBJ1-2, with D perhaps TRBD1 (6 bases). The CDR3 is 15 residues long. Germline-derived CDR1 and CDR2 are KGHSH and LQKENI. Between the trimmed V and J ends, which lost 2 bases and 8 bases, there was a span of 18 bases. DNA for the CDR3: TGTGCCAGCTCACCAGAGGGACAATCGCTTGGCGGCTACACCTTC. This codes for CASSPEGQSLGGYTF.

The CDR3 DNA follows: TGTGCCAGCAGCTTGGACGGGGACGGCCGGGGGTACACCTTC. This codes for CASSLDGDGRGYTF. This chain joins TRBV7-5 and TRBJ1-2. TRBV7-5 is deemed a pseudogene. CDR3 length equals 14 residues.

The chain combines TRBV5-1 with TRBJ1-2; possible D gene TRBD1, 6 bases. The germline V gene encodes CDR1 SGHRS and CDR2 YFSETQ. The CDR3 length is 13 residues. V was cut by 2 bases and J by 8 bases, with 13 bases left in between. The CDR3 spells CASSFNRDRGYTF. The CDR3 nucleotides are TGCGCCAGCAGCTTTAACAGGGATCGAGGCTACACCTTC.

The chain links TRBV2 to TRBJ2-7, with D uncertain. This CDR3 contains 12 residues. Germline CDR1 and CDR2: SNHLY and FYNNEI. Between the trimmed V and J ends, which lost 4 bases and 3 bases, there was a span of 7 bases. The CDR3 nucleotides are TGTGCCAGCAGTGTGACCGGCTACGAGCAGTACTTC. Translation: CASSVTGYEQYF. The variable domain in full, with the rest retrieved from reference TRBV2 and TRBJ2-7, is EPEVTQTPSHQVTQMGQEVILRCVPISNHLYFYWYRQILGQKVEFLVSFYNNEISEKSEIFDDQFSVERPDGSNFTLKIRSTKLEDSAMYFCASSVTGYEQYFGPGTRLTVT.

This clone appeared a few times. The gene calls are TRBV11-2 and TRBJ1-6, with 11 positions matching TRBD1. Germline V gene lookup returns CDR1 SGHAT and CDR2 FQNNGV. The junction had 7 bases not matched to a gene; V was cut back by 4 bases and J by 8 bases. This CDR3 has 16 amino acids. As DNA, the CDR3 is TGTGCCAGCAGCTACGGGACAGGGGGTCAATATTCACCCCTCCACTTT. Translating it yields CASSYGTGGQYSPLHF. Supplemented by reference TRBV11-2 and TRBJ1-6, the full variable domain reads EAGVAQSPRYKIIEKRQSVAFWCNPISGHATLYWYQQILGQGPKLLIQFQNNGVVDDSQLPKDRFSAERLKGVDSTLKIQPAKLEDSAVYLCASSYGTGGQYSPLHFGNGTRLTVT.

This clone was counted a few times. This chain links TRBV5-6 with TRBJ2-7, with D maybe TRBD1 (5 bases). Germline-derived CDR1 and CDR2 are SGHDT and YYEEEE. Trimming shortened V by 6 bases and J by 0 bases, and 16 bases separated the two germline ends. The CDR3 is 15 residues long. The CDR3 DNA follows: TGTGCCAGCAAATCGTTGACGGACAACTCCTACGAGCAGTACTTC. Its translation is CASKSLTDNSYEQYF. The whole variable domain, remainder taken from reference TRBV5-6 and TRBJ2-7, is DAGVTQSPTHLIKTRGQQVTLRCSPKSGHDTVSWYQQALGQGPQFIFQYYEEEERQRGNFPDRFSGHQFPNYSSELNVNALLLGDSALYLCASKSLTDNSYEQYFGPGTRLTVT.